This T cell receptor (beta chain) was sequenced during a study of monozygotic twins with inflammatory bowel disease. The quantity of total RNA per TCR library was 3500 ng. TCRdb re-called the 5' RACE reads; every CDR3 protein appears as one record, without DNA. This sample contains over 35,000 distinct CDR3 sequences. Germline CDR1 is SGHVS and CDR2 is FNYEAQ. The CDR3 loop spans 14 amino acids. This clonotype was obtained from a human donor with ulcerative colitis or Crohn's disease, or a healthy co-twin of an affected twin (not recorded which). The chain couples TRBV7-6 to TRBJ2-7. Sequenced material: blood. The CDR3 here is CASSLNRGPYEQYF.